This T cell receptor beta chain came from a study of blood T cells in healthy people across ages. For this clonotype: Its antigen remains unknown.

Using a J-beta primer mix together with a sample-barcoded 5' primer, a second PCR was run for roughly 6 to 12 cycles. A single record per CDR3 protein comes from TCRdb applying MiXCR to the 5' RACE reads. Of around 1.5 million distinct CDR3 sequences listed, about 35% are singletons. Findings of the study overall: Donor CMV infection status was unknown, possibly confounding age-related changes in expanded clonotypes.

The TCR originated in a woman in her twenties or thirties in good health. The sequencing input was blood.

The CDR3 protein is CASSGMDGSEQYF. For the CDR3, the DNA is TGCGCCAGCAGCGGCATGGACGGGTCTGAGCAGTACTTC. J is TRBJ2-4 and V is TRBV5-1; D gene ambiguous. The germline V and J ends were trimmed by 4 bases and 13 bases, with 18 bases remaining between them. The length of the CDR3 is 13 residues. Looked up from germline, CDR1 is SGHRS and CDR2 is YFSETQ.